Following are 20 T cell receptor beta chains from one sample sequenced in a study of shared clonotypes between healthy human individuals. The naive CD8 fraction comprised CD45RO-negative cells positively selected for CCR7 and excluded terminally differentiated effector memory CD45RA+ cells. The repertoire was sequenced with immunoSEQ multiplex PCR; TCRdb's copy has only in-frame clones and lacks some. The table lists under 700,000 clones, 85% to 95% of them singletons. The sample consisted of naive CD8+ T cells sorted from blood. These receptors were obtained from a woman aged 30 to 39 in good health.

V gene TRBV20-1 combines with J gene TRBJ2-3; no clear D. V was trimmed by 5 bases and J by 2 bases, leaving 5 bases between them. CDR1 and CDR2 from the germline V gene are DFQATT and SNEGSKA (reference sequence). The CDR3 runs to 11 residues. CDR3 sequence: CSAGFTDTQYF. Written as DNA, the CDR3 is TGCAGTGCTGGATTCACAGATACGCAGTATTTT.

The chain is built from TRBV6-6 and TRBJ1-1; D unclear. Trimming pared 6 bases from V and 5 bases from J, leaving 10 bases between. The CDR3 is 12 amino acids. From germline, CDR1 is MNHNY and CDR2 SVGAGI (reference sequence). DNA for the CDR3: TGTGCCAGCAGCCATACGCGTACTGAAGCTTTCTTT. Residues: CASSHTRTEAFF.

This CDR3 reads CASSEVIYEQYF. Here the CDR3 DNA reads TGTGCCAGCAGTGAAGTGATTTACGAGCAGTACTTC. This sequence joins TRBV6-1 and TRBJ2-7; D ambiguous. CDR3 length: 12 amino acids. V was cut by 1 base and J by 4 bases, with 5 bases left in between. Germline CDR1 is MNHNS and CDR2 is SASEGT.

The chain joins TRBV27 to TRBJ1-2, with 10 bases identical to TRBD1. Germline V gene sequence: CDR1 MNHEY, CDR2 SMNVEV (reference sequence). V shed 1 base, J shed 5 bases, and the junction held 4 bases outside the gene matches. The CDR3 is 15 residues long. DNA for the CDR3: TGTGCCAGCAGTTTATATGGGACAGGGGTTTATGGCTACACCTTC. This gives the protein CASSLYGTGVYGYTF.

The chain's CDR3 is CASSLYGTGLNEKLFF. DNA for the CDR3: TGCGCCAGCAGCTTGTACGGGACAGGCCTTAATGAAAAACTGTTTTTT. The chain uses TRBV5-1 and TRBJ1-4, with 8 bases matching TRBD1. CDR1 SGHRS and CDR2 YFSETQ come from the germline V gene. The V and J ends lost 1 base and 4 bases, in that order; junction bases with no gene match: 6. This CDR3 region has 16 residues. The variable domain in full, with the rest retrieved from reference TRBV5-1 and TRBJ1-4, is KAGVTQTPRYLIKTRGQQVTLSCSPISGHRSVSWYQQTPGQGLQFLFEYFSETQRNKGNFPGRFSGRQFSNSRSEMNVSTLELGDSALYLCASSLYGTGLNEKLFFGSGTQLSVL.

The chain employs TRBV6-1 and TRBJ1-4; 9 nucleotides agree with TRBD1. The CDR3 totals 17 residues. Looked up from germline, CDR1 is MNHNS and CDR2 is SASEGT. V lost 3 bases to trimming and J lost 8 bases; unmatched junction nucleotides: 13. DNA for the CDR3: TGTGCCAGCAGTGAGATAACACAGGGGGCGCGAAGGGAAAAACTGTTTTTT. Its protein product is CASSEITQGARREKLFF.

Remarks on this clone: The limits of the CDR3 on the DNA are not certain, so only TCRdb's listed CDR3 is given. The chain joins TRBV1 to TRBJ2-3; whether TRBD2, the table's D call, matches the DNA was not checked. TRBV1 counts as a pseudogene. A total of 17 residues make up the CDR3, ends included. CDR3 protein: CTSSQVLVGRGTDTQYF.

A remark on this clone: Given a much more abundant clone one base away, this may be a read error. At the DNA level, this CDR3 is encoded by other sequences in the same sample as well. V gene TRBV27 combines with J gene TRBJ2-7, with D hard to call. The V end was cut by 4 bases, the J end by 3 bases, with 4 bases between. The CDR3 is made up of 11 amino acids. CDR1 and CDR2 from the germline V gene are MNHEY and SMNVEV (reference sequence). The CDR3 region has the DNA TGTGCCAGCAGTTCAGACTACGAGCAGTACTTC. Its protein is CASSSDYEQYF.

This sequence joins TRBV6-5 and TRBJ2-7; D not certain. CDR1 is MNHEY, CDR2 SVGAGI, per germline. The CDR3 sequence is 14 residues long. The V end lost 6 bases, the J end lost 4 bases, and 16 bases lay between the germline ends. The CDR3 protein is CASRRSVSTYEQYF. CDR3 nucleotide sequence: TGTGCCAGCAGACGTTCGGTTAGCACATACGAGCAGTACTTC.

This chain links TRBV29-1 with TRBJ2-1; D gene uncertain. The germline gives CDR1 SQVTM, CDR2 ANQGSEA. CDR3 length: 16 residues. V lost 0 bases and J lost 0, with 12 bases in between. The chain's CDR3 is CSVEDATVSSYNEQFF. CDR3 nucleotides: TGCAGCGTTGAAGACGCGACGGTTAGCTCCTACAATGAGCAGTTCTTC.

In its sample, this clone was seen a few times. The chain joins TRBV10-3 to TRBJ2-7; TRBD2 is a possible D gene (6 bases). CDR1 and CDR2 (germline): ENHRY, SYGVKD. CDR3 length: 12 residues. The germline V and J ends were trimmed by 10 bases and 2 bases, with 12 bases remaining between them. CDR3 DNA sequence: TGTGCCACCGGATCGGGGGCCTACGAGCAGTACTTC. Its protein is CATGSGAYEQYF.

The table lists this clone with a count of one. CDR3 region: CASSFTGGMVTEAFF. Written as DNA, the CDR3 is TGTGCCAGCAGCTTCACAGGGGGAATGGTTACTGAAGCTTTCTTT. The chain is built from TRBV5-4 and TRBJ1-1; 8 bases map to TRBD1. This CDR3 has 15 residues. Germline V lookup: CDR1 SGHNT, CDR2 YYREEE (reference sequence). Trimming cost V 2 bases and J 5 bases; bases outside gene matches: 8.

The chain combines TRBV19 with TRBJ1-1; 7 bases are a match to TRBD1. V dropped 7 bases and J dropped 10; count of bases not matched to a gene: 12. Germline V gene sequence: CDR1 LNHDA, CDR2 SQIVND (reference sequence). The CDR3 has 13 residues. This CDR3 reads CASTPGGGWGAFF. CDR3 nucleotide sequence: TGTGCCAGTACCCCAGGGGGGGGCTGGGGAGCTTTCTTT.

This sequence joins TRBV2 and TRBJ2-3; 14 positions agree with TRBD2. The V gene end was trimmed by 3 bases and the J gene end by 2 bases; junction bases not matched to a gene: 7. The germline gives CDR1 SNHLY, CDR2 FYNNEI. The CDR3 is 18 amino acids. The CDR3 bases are TGTGCCAGCAGTGATGGGACTAGCGGGAGCCCATACACAGATACGCAGTATTTT. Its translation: CASSDGTSGSPYTDTQYF. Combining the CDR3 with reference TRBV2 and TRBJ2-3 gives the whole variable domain EPEVTQTPSHQVTQMGQEVILRCVPISNHLYFYWYRQILGQKVEFLVSFYNNEISEKSEIFDDQFSVERPDGSNFTLKIRSTKLEDSAMYFCASSDGTSGSPYTDTQYFGPGTRLTVL.

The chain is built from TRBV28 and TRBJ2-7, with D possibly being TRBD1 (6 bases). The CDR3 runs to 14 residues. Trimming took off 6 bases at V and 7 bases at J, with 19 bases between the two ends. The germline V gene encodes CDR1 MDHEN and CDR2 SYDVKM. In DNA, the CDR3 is TGTGCCAGCAGCCTCACAGGGATGGGCGGGGAGCAGTACTTC. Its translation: CASSLTGMGGEQYF.

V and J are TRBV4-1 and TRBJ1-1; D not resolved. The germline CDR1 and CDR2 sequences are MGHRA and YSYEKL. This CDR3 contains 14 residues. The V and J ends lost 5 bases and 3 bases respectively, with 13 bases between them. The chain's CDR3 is CASSLRHGDTEAFF. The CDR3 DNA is TGCGCCAGCAGCTTACGACACGGGGACACTGAAGCTTTCTTT.

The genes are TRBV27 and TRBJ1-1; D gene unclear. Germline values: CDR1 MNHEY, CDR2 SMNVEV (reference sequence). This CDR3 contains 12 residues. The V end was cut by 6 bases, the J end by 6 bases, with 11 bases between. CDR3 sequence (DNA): TGTGCCAGCAGCCATACCTCCGCTGAAGCTTTCTTT. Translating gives CASSHTSAEAFF.

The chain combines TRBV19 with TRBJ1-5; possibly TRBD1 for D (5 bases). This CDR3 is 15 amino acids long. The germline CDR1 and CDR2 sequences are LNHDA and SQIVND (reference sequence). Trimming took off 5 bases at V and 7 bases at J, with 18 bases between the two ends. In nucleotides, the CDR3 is TGTGCCAGTAGTCGCACAGGAGGTCCTAAACAGCCCCAGCATTTT. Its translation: CASSRTGGPKQPQHF.

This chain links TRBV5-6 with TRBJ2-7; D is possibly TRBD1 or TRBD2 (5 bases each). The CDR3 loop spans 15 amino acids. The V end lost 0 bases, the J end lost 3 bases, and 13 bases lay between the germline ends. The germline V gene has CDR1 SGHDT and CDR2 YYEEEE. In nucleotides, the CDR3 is TGTGCCAGCAGCTTGGCCATTGGGGGAGACTACGAGCAGTACTTC. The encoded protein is CASSLAIGGDYEQYF.

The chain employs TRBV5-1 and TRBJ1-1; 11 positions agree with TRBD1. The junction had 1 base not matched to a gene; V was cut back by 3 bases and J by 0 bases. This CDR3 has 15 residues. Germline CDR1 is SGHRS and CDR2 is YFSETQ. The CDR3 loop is CASSSGQGVNTEAFF. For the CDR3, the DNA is TGCGCCAGCAGCTCGGGACAGGGGGTGAACACTGAAGCTTTCTTT.